A single sample gave rise to the 29 T cell receptor beta chains below, sequenced in a study of PD-L1 blockade in urothelial cancer. Some clones are missing from TCRdb's copy, which holds only in-frame ones; the method was immunoSEQ multiplex PCR. The sample has around 45,000 clones, around nine tenths seen once. Specimen: PBMCs, collected around atezolizumab (anti-PD-L1) treatment. Receptors were obtained from a woman aged 60 to 75 with urothelial cancer.

This clone was observed at least ten times. V is TRBV7-8 and J is TRBJ2-7; TRBD2 agrees at 10 bases. The CDR3 extends over 15 amino acids. The V and J ends lost 5 bases and 2 bases, in that order; junction bases with no gene match: 6. Germline CDR1 is SGHVS and CDR2 is FQNEAQ. CDR3 in amino acids: CASSEELAGPYEQYF. The CDR3, as DNA: TGTGCCAGCAGCGAGGAACTAGCGGGACCCTACGAGCAGTACTTC.

The chain joins TRBV18 to TRBJ1-2; the match to TRBD1 covers 8 bases. Looked up from germline, CDR1 is KGHSH and CDR2 is LQKENI. Trimming at V came to 5 bases and at J to 4 bases, leaving 15 bases not matched to a gene. This CDR3 comprises 17 residues. For the CDR3, the DNA is TGTGCCAGCTCATCCCGGGACAGGCGAAACCTACTCTATGGCTACACCTTC. It specifies CASSSRDRRNLLYGYTF.

The chain has TRBV18 and TRBJ2-5; tentatively, D is TRBD2 (6 bases). V lost 1 base and J lost 5, with 11 bases in between. Germline V gives CDR1 KGHSH, CDR2 LQKENI. CDR3 length equals 14 residues. CDR3 in DNA: TGTGCCAGCTCACCACGGCGGGGTTTGGAGACCCAGTACTTC. Its translation: CASSPRRGLETQYF.

J is TRBJ2-1 and V is TRBV19, with 7 bases aligning to TRBD1. The CDR3 loop spans 16 amino acids. Germline CDR1 and CDR2: LNHDA and SQIVND (reference sequence). Trimming took 3 bases from V and 0 from J; bases not matched to a gene: 5. The CDR3 DNA reads as TGTGCCAGTAGTATCATGGGACAGAGCTCCTACAATGAGCAGTTCTTC. It specifies CASSIMGQSSYNEQFF. The full variable domain, rest sourced from reference TRBV19 and TRBJ2-1, is DGGITQSPKYLFRKEGQNVTLSCEQNLNHDAMYWYRQDPGQGLRLIYYSQIVNDFQKGDIAEGYSVSREKKESFPLTVTSAQKNPTAFYLCASSIMGQSSYNEQFFGPGTRLTVL.

This chain links TRBV18 with TRBJ2-3; 10 bases line up with TRBD2. The ends lost 5 bases at V and 1 base at J; junction bases unmatched: 3. This CDR3 has 15 amino acids. CDR1 KGHSH and CDR2 LQKENI come from the germline V gene. The CDR3: CASSSLAGGTDTQYF. The DNA of the CDR3 is TGTGCCAGCTCATCGCTAGCGGGAGGCACAGATACGCAGTATTTT.

V usage is TRBV9 and J usage is TRBJ2-7, with a possible D match to TRBD2 (5 bases). The V gene's germline CDR1 is SGDLS and CDR2 YYNGEE. Between the trimmed V and J ends, which lost 0 bases and 3 bases, there was a span of 13 bases. The CDR3 totals 15 residues. CDR3 sequence reads: CASSVGALGNYEQYF. In nucleotides, the CDR3 is TGTGCCAGCAGCGTAGGGGCACTAGGGAACTACGAGCAGTACTTC.

This rearrangement joins TRBV27 to TRBJ1-6; D might be TRBD1 (5 bases). V was clipped by 6 bases and J by 9 bases, with 27 bases between them. CDR3 size: 18 residues. The germline CDR1 and CDR2 sequences are MNHEY and SMNVEV (reference sequence). The CDR3, as DNA: TGTGCCAGCAGCATTTATGCCCCCAGGGCAGGGATAGGTTCACCCCTCCACTTT. Amino acid sequence: CASSIYAPRAGIGSPLHF.

The V call is TRBV10-3, the J call TRBJ1-2, with no clear D. The germline V gene encodes CDR1 ENHRY and CDR2 SYGVKD. The V and J ends lost 7 bases and 8 bases respectively, with 14 bases between them. The CDR3 consists of 12 residues. This chain's CDR3 is CAIKGASGGYTF. CDR3 coding DNA: TGTGCCATCAAGGGCGCGTCGGGAGGCTACACCTTC.

The chain is built from TRBV5-4 and TRBJ2-5, with D hard to call. The CDR3 has 13 amino acids. The germline V gene encodes CDR1 SGHNT and CDR2 YYREEE (reference sequence). Trimming pared 1 base from V and 2 bases from J, leaving 6 bases between. CDR3 DNA sequence: TGTGCCAGCAGCTTGAACAGTCAAGAGACCCAGTACTTC. Encoded protein: CASSLNSQETQYF.

V usage is TRBV29-1 and J usage is TRBJ1-1; D unclear. Germline V gives CDR1 SQVTM, CDR2 ANQGSEA. The CDR3 runs 12 residues. V was trimmed by 3 bases and J by 1 base, leaving 6 bases between them. CDR3 region: CSVDPGNTEAFF. In DNA form, the CDR3 reads TGCAGCGTTGATCCAGGGAACACTGAAGCTTTCTTT.

The chain employs TRBV20-1 and TRBJ1-1, with D unresolved. This CDR3 comprises 11 residues. Trimming took off 5 bases at V and 4 bases at J, with 8 bases between the two ends. Germline V gene sequence: CDR1 DFQATT, CDR2 SNEGSKA (reference sequence). The CDR3 reads CSALRTTEAFF. In nucleotides, the CDR3 is TGCAGTGCTCTACGTACCACTGAAGCTTTCTTT.

The chain employs TRBV7-6 and TRBJ1-3; TRBD1 matches 7 bases. The CDR3 extends over 15 amino acids. Trimming cost V 5 bases and J 0 bases; bases outside gene matches: 4. Per the germline V gene, CDR1 is SGHVS and CDR2 is FNYEAQ. CDR3 in amino acids: CASSIGTASGNTIYF. The DNA for the CDR3 is TGTGCCAGCAGCATCGGGACAGCCTCTGGAAACACCATATATTTT.

This chain links TRBV19 with TRBJ2-3; 12 bases match TRBD2. The CDR3 sequence is 17 residues long. V lost 7 bases to trimming and J lost 3 bases; unmatched junction nucleotides: 11. Germline V CDR1 and CDR2: LNHDA, SQIVND (reference sequence). As DNA, the CDR3 is TGTGCCAGTACCCGACTTCTAGCGGGAGGGAGAACAGATACGCAGTATTTT. This sequence encodes CASTRLLAGGRTDTQYF.

This clone has more than one count but fewer than ten. The chain uses TRBV15 and TRBJ1-2, with D possibly being TRBD1 (5 bases). Trimming cost V 6 bases and J 6 bases, with 20 bases left between them. The CDR3 runs to 15 residues. Germline CDR1 LNHNV, CDR2 YYDKDF (reference sequence). The CDR3 here is CATRKGLLEPDGYTF. DNA of the CDR3: TGTGCCACCAGAAAGGGACTCCTTGAACCAGATGGCTACACCTTC.

This chain joins TRBV28 and TRBJ2-7, with D uncertain. V lost 4 bases to trimming and J lost 0 bases, with 7 bases between them. The CDR3 consists of 13 residues. Germline V gene sequence: CDR1 MDHEN, CDR2 SYDVKM. The CDR3 here is CASSSPSSYEQYF. For the CDR3, the DNA is TGTGCCAGCAGTTCTCCTAGCTCCTACGAGCAGTACTTC.

The J gene is TRBJ2-7, the V gene TRBV10-3; D possibly corresponds to TRBD2 (5 bases). The germline V gene encodes CDR1 ENHRY and CDR2 SYGVKD. V was clipped by 0 bases and J by 4 bases, with 13 bases between them. The CDR3 is made up of 15 amino acids. The CDR3, as DNA: TGTGCCATCAGTGAGTCGCTGGGAGCCCGGTACGAGCAGTACTTC. Residues: CAISESLGARYEQYF.

This chain connects TRBV23-1 to TRBJ2-5, with D perhaps matching TRBD1 (6 bases). TRBV23-1 is designated an ORF whose function remains uncertain. Trimming left V 1 base short and J 2 bases short, with 11 bases between. CDR3 length: 15 amino acids. CDR3 sequence (DNA): TGCGCCAGCAGTCAATTCGGGACATCACAAGAGACCCAGTACTTC. Amino acids: CASSQFGTSQETQYF.

The CDR3 protein is CASSLGGTGLEKLFF. The CDR3 DNA reads as TGTGCCAGCAGCTTGGGAGGGACAGGGCTCGAAAAACTGTTTTTT. V gene TRBV5-4 combines with J gene TRBJ1-4; 9 bases fit TRBD1. This CDR3 comprises 15 residues. After removal of 0 bases from V and 8 bases from J, the junction contained 5 bases not matched to a gene. Germline V gives CDR1 SGHNT, CDR2 YYREEE (reference sequence).

This chain uses TRBV28 with TRBJ2-5, with D hard to call. This CDR3 comprises 12 residues. Looked up from germline, CDR1 is MDHEN and CDR2 is SYDVKM. V lost 2 bases, J lost 4 bases, and 5 bases lay in between. CDR3 in amino acids: CASSLVRETQYF. In nucleotides, the CDR3 is TGTGCCAGCAGTTTAGTCCGAGAGACCCAGTACTTC. The variable domain in full, with the rest retrieved from reference TRBV28 and TRBJ2-5, is DVKVTQSSRYLVKRTGEKVFLECVQDMDHENMFWYRQDPGLGLRLIYFSYDVKMKEKGDIPEGYSVSREKKERFSLILESASTNQTSMYLCASSLVRETQYFGPGTRLLVL.

In its sample, this clone was seen once. The V and J genes are TRBV19 and TRBJ1-5, with TRBD1 as a possible D gene (5 bases). V shed 7 bases and J shed 3 bases, with 16 bases lying between them. The CDR3 totals 15 residues. Germline V lookup: CDR1 LNHDA, CDR2 SQIVND (reference sequence). The CDR3 DNA reads as TGTGCCAGTAAGAAGGTAACAGGAACCAATCAGCCCCAGCATTTT. It codes for CASKKVTGTNQPQHF.

The V gene is TRBV21-1, the J gene TRBJ1-1. TRBV21-1 constitutes a pseudogene. The CDR3 covers 16 residues. CDR3 in DNA: TGTGCCAGCAGCAAAGGCCCCCCGGGGTTGAACACTGAAGCTTTCTTT. Translation: CASSKGPPGLNTEAFF.

The V call is TRBV11-2, the J call TRBJ2-5; D might be TRBD2 (5 bases). There are 14 residues in the CDR3. Germline CDR1 and CDR2: SGHAT and FQNNGV. Trimming pared 5 bases from V and 7 bases from J, leaving 17 bases between. CDR3 amino acids: CASSLVASLGTQYF. DNA for the CDR3: TGTGCCAGCAGCCTAGTGGCTAGCCTGGGGACCCAGTACTTC.

V is TRBV19 and J is TRBJ2-2, with a weak D call TRBD1 (5 bases). This CDR3 spans 13 amino acids. V was pared by 1 base and J by 6 bases, with 6 bases between. Per the germline V gene, CDR1 is LNHDA and CDR2 is SQIVND (reference sequence). CDR3 region: CASSIAGSGELFF. The DNA for the CDR3 is TGTGCCAGTAGTATAGCAGGGTCCGGGGAGCTGTTTTTT.

The genes are TRBV15 and TRBJ2-3; a weak D match, TRBD2 (6 bases). The ends were cut back, 6 bases at V and 2 bases at J, with 18 bases in the middle. Germline values: CDR1 LNHNV, CDR2 YYDKDF (reference sequence). The CDR3 consists of 16 residues. CDR3 DNA: TGTGCCACCAGTCAAGGGGCTAGCGAATTCACAGATACGCAGTATTTT. This encodes CATSQGASEFTDTQYF. The whole variable domain, filled in from reference TRBV15 and TRBJ2-3, reads DAMVIQNPRYQVTQFGKPVTLSCSQTLNHNVMYWYQQKSSQAPKLLFHYYDKDFNNEADTPDNFQSRRPNTSFCFLDIRSPGLGDTAMYLCATSQGASEFTDTQYFGPGTRLTVL.

The chain couples TRBV9 to TRBJ2-5, with a possible D match to TRBD1 (5 bases). From germline, CDR1 is SGDLS and CDR2 YYNGEE. The germline V and J ends were trimmed by 0 bases and 2 bases, with 11 bases remaining between them. The CDR3 is made up of 15 amino acids. CDR3 DNA: TGTGCCAGCAGCGTAGAAGGGGTACAGCAAGAGACCCAGTACTTC. Residues: CASSVEGVQQETQYF.

CDR3 DNA sequence: TGCGCCAGCAGCTTGGGTGGGAGGGCGGCCTACGAGCAGTACTTC. This codes for CASSLGGRAAYEQYF. This chain connects TRBV5-1 to TRBJ2-7, with 7 nucleotides matching TRBD2. V shed 0 bases, J shed 2 bases, and the junction held 5 bases outside the gene matches. CDR1 SGHRS and CDR2 YFSETQ come from the germline V gene. The CDR3 contains 15 residues. Based on the CDR3 plus reference TRBV5-1 and TRBJ2-7, the full variable domain is KAGVTQTPRYLIKTRGQQVTLSCSPISGHRSVSWYQQTPGQGLQFLFEYFSETQRNKGNFPGRFSGRQFSNSRSEMNVSTLELGDSALYLCASSLGGRAAYEQYFGPGTRLTVT.

The chain employs TRBV11-2 and TRBJ2-5, with a weak D call TRBD2 (5 bases). This CDR3 spans 14 amino acids. Trimming removed 8 bases from V and 1 base from J, with 14 bases in between. Germline CDR1 and CDR2: SGHAT and FQNNGV. The CDR3 DNA reads TGTGCCAGCGCCTCACGAGGGCTCCAAGAGACCCAGTACTTC. The encoded protein is CASASRGLQETQYF.

J is TRBJ2-3 and V is TRBV15; D ambiguous. The CDR3 spans 14 residues. Trimming pared 1 base from V and 0 bases from J, leaving 5 bases between. Germline values: CDR1 LNHNV, CDR2 YYDKDF (reference sequence). The CDR3 nucleotides are TGTGCCACCAGCAGAGTCATTAGCACAGATACGCAGTATTTT. Encoded protein: CATSRVISTDTQYF. Variable domain in full (rest from reference TRBV15 and TRBJ2-3): DAMVIQNPRYQVTQFGKPVTLSCSQTLNHNVMYWYQQKSSQAPKLLFHYYDKDFNNEADTPDNFQSRRPNTSFCFLDIRSPGLGDTAMYLCATSRVISTDTQYFGPGTRLTVL.

The V call is TRBV21-1, the J call TRBJ1-5; TRBD1 is taken as the D call from the table, unchecked against the DNA. TRBV21-1 is a listed pseudogene. There are 16 residues in the CDR3. The CDR3 spells CASSKVLGGANQPQHF. As DNA, the CDR3 is TGTGCCAGCAGCAAAGTTTTAGGGGGCGCGAATCAGCCCCAGCATTTT.